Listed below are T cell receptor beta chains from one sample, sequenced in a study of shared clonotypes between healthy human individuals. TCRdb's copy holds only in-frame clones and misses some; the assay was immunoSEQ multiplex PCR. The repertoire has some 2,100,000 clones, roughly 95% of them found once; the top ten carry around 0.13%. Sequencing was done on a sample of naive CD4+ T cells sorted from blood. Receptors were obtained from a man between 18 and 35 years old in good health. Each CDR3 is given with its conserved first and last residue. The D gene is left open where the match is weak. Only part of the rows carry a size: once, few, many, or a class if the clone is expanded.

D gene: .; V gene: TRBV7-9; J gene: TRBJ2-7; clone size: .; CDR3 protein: CASSPGQGLQAQYF; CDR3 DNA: TGTGCCAGCAGCCCGGGGCAGGGTCTTCAAGCGCAGTACTTC
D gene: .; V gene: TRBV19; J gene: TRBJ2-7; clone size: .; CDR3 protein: CASRSLGGSYEQYF; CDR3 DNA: TGTGCCAGTAGATCCCTGGGCGGCTCCTACGAGCAGTACTTC
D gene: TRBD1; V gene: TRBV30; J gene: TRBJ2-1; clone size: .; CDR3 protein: CAWARQGSNEQFF; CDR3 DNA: TGTGCCTGGGCTCGACAGGGGTCTAATGAGCAGTTCTTC
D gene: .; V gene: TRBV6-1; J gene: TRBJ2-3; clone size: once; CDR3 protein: CASSEGPFETDTQYF; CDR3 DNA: TGTGCCAGCAGTGAAGGCCCATTCGAGACAGATACGCAGTATTTT
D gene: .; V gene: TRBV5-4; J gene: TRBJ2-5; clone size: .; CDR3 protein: CASTLGEGFQETQYF; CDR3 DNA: TGTGCCAGCACCCTCGGGGAAGGATTCCAAGAGACCCAGTACTTC
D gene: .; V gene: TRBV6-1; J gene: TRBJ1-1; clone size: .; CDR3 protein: CASSEYGFVEAFF; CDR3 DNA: TGTGCCAGCAGTGAATACGGTTTTGTTGAAGCTTTCTTT
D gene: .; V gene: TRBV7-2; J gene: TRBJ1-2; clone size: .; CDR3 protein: CASSLALGGGDGYGYTF; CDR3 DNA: TGTGCCAGCAGCTTAGCGCTAGGGGGAGGGGATGGCTATGGCTACACCTTC
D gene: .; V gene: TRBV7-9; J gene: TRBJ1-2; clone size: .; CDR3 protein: CASSLLPGVRDYGYTF; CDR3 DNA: TGTGCCAGCAGCTTATTGCCGGGCGTGAGGGACTATGGCTACACCTTC
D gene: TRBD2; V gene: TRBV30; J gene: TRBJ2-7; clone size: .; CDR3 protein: CASKGAGGNTYEQYF; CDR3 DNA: TGTGCCTCCAAAGGGGCGGGGGGGAACACCTACGAGCAGTACTTC
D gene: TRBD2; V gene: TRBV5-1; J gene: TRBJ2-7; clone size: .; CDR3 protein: CASRLAGSYEQYF; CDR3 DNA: TGCGCCAGCAGGCTAGCGGGGTCCTACGAGCAGTACTTC
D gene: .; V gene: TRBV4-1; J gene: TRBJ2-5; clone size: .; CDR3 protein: CASSQDGGHQETQYF; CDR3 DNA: TGCGCCAGCAGCCAAGATGGCGGACACCAAGAGACCCAGTACTTC
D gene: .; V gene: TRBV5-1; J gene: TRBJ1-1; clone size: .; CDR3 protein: CASSLRVGSMNTEAFF; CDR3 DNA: TGCGCCAGCAGCTTGAGGGTCGGATCCATGAACACTGAAGCTTTCTTT
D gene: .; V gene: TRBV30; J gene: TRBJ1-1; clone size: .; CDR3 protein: CAWSDQGLNAFF; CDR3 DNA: TGTGCCTGGAGTGATCAGGGGTTGAATGCTTTCTTT
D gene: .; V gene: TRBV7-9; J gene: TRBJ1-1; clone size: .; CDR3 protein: CASSAASTEAFF; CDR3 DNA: TGTGCCAGCAGCGCCGCCAGCACTGAAGCTTTCTTT
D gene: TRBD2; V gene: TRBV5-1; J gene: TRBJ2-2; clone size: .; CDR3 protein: CASSSRNSGSTGELFF; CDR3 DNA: TGCGCCAGCAGCTCCCGGAATAGCGGGAGCACCGGGGAGCTGTTTTTT